This TCR beta chain is drawn from a study of neoadjuvant anti-PD-1 for oral cavity cancer. Study at large: Patients without progression received a fourth nivolumab dose around day 43, then surgical resection on days 50-56.

About this clone: The antigen is not known.

Overall study results and limits: After neoadjuvant nivolumab, PBMC T cell clonality was significantly higher in non-responders than responders.

V was pared by 5 bases and J by 5 bases, with 8 bases of the junction left unmatched. The CDR3 totals 14 residues. Germline loops: CDR1 SGHRS, CDR2 YFSETQ. Stated time point: after neoadjuvant nivolumab, at surgical resection. Here immunoSEQ multiplex PCR was the method, and the copy in TCRdb shows in-frame clones only, minus some. Of some 33,000 clones detected, roughly 80% appear once; the ten largest clones hold around 3.3%. The chain links TRBV5-1 to TRBJ1-1; 8 bases are a match to TRBD1. Sequencing was performed on PBMCs, taken after nivolumab (anti-PD-1) treatment. This clonotype was obtained from a person aged 35-80 years with oral cavity squamous cell carcinoma. CDR3 sequence: CASRLDRGGTEAFF. The CDR3, as DNA: TGCGCCAGCAGGCTCGACAGGGGTGGAACTGAAGCTTTCTTT.